A single sample is the source of the 30 T cell receptor beta chains below, sequenced in a study of shared clonotypes between healthy human individuals. The repertoire was sequenced with immunoSEQ multiplex PCR; TCRdb's copy has only in-frame clones and lacks some. Here the sample spans some 980,000 clones, more than 75% being singletons. Specimen: memory CD4+ T cells sorted from blood. The subset: CD45RA-negative fraction. The receptors were sampled from a young man in good health.

The V gene is TRBV21-1, the J gene TRBJ1-4; the table names TRBD1, a call not compared with the DNA. TRBV21-1 constitutes a pseudogene. The CDR3 covers 20 residues. Here the CDR3 DNA reads TGTGCCAGCAGCAAATGCGGACAGGACAGGGTTAATCTCGAATCGGGAAAACTGTTTTTT. Protein product: CASSKCGQDRVNLESGKLFF.

This sequence joins TRBV4-1 and TRBJ2-1; D not certain. Germline-derived CDR1 and CDR2 are MGHRA and YSYEKL. There are 13 residues in the CDR3. Trimming removed 2 bases at V and 8 bases at J, with 10 bases between. CDR3 nucleotide sequence: TGCGCCAGCAGCCAAACCTCCACTGATGAGCAGTTCTTC. This codes for CASSQTSTDEQFF.

Points on this clone: The same CDR3 arises from other DNA sequences in this sample as well. The genes are TRBV10-3 and TRBJ1-1, with D tentatively TRBD1 (5 bases). V dropped 6 bases and J dropped 4 bases, with 9 bases sitting between them. The CDR3 spans 12 residues. Germline CDR1 and CDR2: ENHRY and SYGVKD. CDR3 in DNA: TGTGCCATCAGGACGGGGGGCACTGAAGCTTTCTTT. Translation: CAIRTGGTEAFF.

The V call is TRBV5-1, the J call TRBJ2-1; possible D gene TRBD1, 6 bases. The CDR3 has 14 residues. In germline, CDR1 is SGHRS, CDR2 YFSETQ. The V end lost 0 bases, the J end lost 8 bases, and 12 bases lay between the germline ends. The DNA of the CDR3 is TGCGCCAGCAGCTTGGCATCATGGACAGATGAGCAGTTCTTC. This sequence encodes CASSLASWTDEQFF.

J is TRBJ1-2 and V is TRBV6-5; 7 bases align to TRBD1. This CDR3 contains 14 residues. CDR1 and CDR2 from the germline V gene are MNHEY and SVGAGI. V lost 4 bases and J lost 4; bases outside the gene matches: 6. The DNA for the CDR3 is TGTGCCAGCAGTTTGCAAGGACAGGCCTATGGCTACACCTTC. Amino acid sequence: CASSLQGQAYGYTF.

This clone was found a few times. V is TRBV6-5 and J is TRBJ1-2; TRBD1 might be the D (5 bases). Germline V gene lookup returns CDR1 MNHEY and CDR2 SVGAGI. Trimming removed 6 bases at V and 4 bases at J, with 15 bases between. The CDR3 has 14 residues. Here the CDR3 reads CASSPGPGGYGYTF. CDR3 DNA sequence: TGTGCCAGCAGCCCGGGACCCGGGGGCTATGGCTACACCTTC.

This chain joins TRBV30 and TRBJ1-3; D call uncertain. The CDR3 extends over 14 amino acids. CDR1 and CDR2 from the germline V gene are GTSNPN and SVGIG (reference sequence). The ends were cut back, 8 bases at V and 0 bases at J, with 14 bases in the middle. CDR3 sequence: CARKSGDSGNTIYF. CDR3 nucleotide sequence: TGTGCCCGGAAATCGGGAGACTCTGGAAACACCATATATTTT.

The chain combines TRBV19 with TRBJ2-7; D may be TRBD1 (7 bases). V was trimmed by 7 bases and J by 2 bases, leaving 15 bases between them. The CDR3 consists of 14 residues. The germline gives CDR1 LNHDA, CDR2 SQIVND (reference sequence). The DNA of the CDR3 is TGTGCCAGTAAGGCGGGACAGACAGCCTACGAGCAGTACTTC. Translating it yields CASKAGQTAYEQYF.

The gene calls are TRBV29-1 and TRBJ1-1; no reliable D call. The germline CDR1 and CDR2 sequences are SQVTM and ANQGSEA. CDR3 length: 13 residues. V was pared by 6 bases and J by 1 base, with 12 bases between. The CDR3, as DNA: TGCAGCGTCTCCGGACCTAGGAACACTGAAGCTTTCTTT. Its protein product is CSVSGPRNTEAFF. Complete variable domain (other parts from reference TRBV29-1 and TRBJ1-1): SAVISQKPSRDICQRGTSLTIQCQVDSQVTMMFWYRQQPGQSLTLIATANQGSEATYESGFVIDKFPISRPNLTFSTLTVSNMSPEDSSIYLCSVSGPRNTEAFFGQGTRLTVV.

This chain links TRBV7-9 with TRBJ2-2; 10 nucleotides agree with TRBD2. CDR1 is SEHNR, CDR2 FQNEAQ, per germline (reference sequence). The ends lost 4 bases at V and 6 bases at J; junction bases unmatched: 8. This CDR3 has 16 amino acids. The chain's CDR3 is CASSSMGLAGAGELFF. As DNA, the CDR3 is TGTGCCAGCAGCTCTATGGGGCTAGCGGGAGCCGGGGAGCTGTTTTTT.

The J gene is TRBJ2-2, the V gene TRBV6-5; TRBD1 aligns across 8 bases. Germline CDR1 reads MNHEY; CDR2 reads SVGAGI. With V trimmed by 7 bases and J by 8 bases, 9 bases remained unmatched. The CDR3 runs 14 residues. The CDR3 coding sequence is TGTGCCAGCATCTCTCCCGACAGGGGTGGGGAGCTGTTTTTT. The encoded protein is CASISPDRGGELFF.

This clone was seen a handful of times. The chain couples TRBV6-5 to TRBJ1-1, with D hard to call. V shed 3 bases and J shed 6 bases, with 14 bases lying between them. This CDR3 region has 14 residues. The germline V gene has CDR1 MNHEY and CDR2 SVGAGI. CDR3 amino acids: CASSYNLRSAEAFF. As DNA, the CDR3 is TGTGCCAGCAGTTATAACCTACGGAGCGCTGAAGCTTTCTTT.

As DNA, the CDR3 is TGTGCCAGCAGCCAACGGACAGGCCCCGCGAGCGAGCAGTTCTTC. Translation gives CASSQRTGPASEQFF. This rearrangement joins TRBV14 to TRBJ2-1; 7 bases align to TRBD1. CDR3 length: 15 residues. Germline V gene lookup returns CDR1 SGHDN and CDR2 FVKESK. V dropped 2 bases and J dropped 10; count of bases not matched to a gene: 11.

This chain joins TRBV30 and TRBJ1-1, with D hard to call. V was trimmed by 2 bases and J by 1 base, leaving 8 bases between them. The CDR3 runs to 13 residues. Germline V gene sequence: CDR1 GTSNPN, CDR2 SVGIG (reference sequence). The CDR3 loop reads CAWSRMGNTEAFF. As DNA, the CDR3 is TGTGCCTGGAGTCGGATGGGGAACACTGAAGCTTTCTTT.

This clone was seen just once. V usage is TRBV2 and J usage is TRBJ2-2; 7 bases match TRBD1. CDR1 is SNHLY, CDR2 FYNNEI, per germline. After removal of 9 bases from V and 3 bases from J, the junction contained 13 bases not matched to a gene. This CDR3 comprises 16 residues. Here the CDR3 reads CASKPGQAVDTGELFF. In nucleotides, the CDR3 is TGTGCCAGTAAACCTGGACAGGCGGTGGACACCGGGGAGCTGTTTTTT.

Comments on this clone: Other DNA sequences from this sample encode an identical CDR3 as well. The rearrangement links TRBV7-9 to TRBJ2-3; D not resolved. Germline V gene sequence: CDR1 SEHNR, CDR2 FQNEAQ (reference sequence). The V end lost 0 bases, the J end lost 0 bases, and 4 bases lay between the germline ends. The CDR3 totals 14 residues. Here the CDR3 DNA reads TGTGCCAGCAGCTTAGCTGCGAGCACAGATACGCAGTATTTT. Its protein is CASSLAASTDTQYF.

This chain links TRBV11-3 with TRBJ2-3; 10 bases match TRBD1. Per germline, CDR1 SGHNT and CDR2 YENEEA. After removal of 5 bases from V and 5 bases from J, the junction contained 4 bases not matched to a gene. The CDR3 length is 14 residues. CDR3 in amino acids: CASSTRTGGDTQYF. DNA for the CDR3: TGTGCCAGCAGCACGAGGACAGGGGGAGATACGCAGTATTTT.

The gene calls are TRBV19 and TRBJ1-4; a possible D gene is TRBD1 (6 bases). The length of the CDR3 is 13 residues. Per the germline V gene, CDR1 is LNHDA and CDR2 is SQIVND (reference sequence). V lost 6 bases and J 8 bases, leaving 13 bases between the germline ends. In nucleotides, the CDR3 is TGTGCCAGTAGCACCGTGAGGGGGGAAAAACTGTTTTTT. The encoded protein is CASSTVRGEKLFF.

This clone has just a few counts. The rearrangement links TRBV7-2 to TRBJ1-6; 8 bases are shared with TRBD1. The CDR3 consists of 15 residues. With V trimmed by 4 bases and J by 7 bases, 6 bases remained unmatched. Germline assignment: CDR1 SGHTA and CDR2 FQGNSA. The CDR3 protein is CASSSRRTGNSPLHF. As DNA, the CDR3 is TGTGCCAGCAGCTCCCGCCGGACAGGGAATTCACCCCTCCACTTT.

The chain employs TRBV12-5 and TRBJ2-7, with D hard to call. CDR1 and CDR2 from the germline V gene are LGHNT and FRNRAP. With 3 bases removed from V and 1 base from J, the gap between germline ends came to 7 bases. CDR3 length equals 13 residues. CDR3 protein: CASGFGFSYEQYF. CDR3 nucleotide sequence: TGTGCTAGTGGTTTCGGGTTTTCCTACGAGCAGTACTTC.

The table lists this clone with many counts. The V and J genes are TRBV11-2 and TRBJ2-2; maybe TRBD1 (6 bases). The CDR3 totals 17 residues. Germline V lookup: CDR1 SGHAT, CDR2 FQNNGV. Trimming took 0 bases from V and 2 from J, leaving 13 bases between them. CDR3 sequence reads: CASSLDRGRVNTGELFF. As DNA, the CDR3 is TGTGCCAGCAGCTTAGACAGGGGAAGAGTTAACACCGGGGAGCTGTTTTTT.

CDR3 coding DNA: TGTGCCAGCAGCGCGATCAAGCTGAACTATGGCTACACCTTC. Translation gives CASSAIKLNYGYTF. The rearrangement joins TRBV5-6 to TRBJ1-2, with D unclear. The CDR3 totals 14 residues. The V end was cut by 4 bases, the J end by 2 bases, with 12 bases between. Looked up from germline, CDR1 is SGHDT and CDR2 is YYEEEE.

Here the CDR3 DNA reads TGTGCCAGCAGCTTAGCTGGCTTTCGTGAGCAGTTCTTC. Protein product: CASSLAGFREQFF. The rearrangement joins TRBV7-2 to TRBJ2-1, with no clear D. V was trimmed by 0 bases and J by 9 bases, leaving 9 bases between them. The CDR3 covers 13 residues. Germline V gene data show CDR1 as SGHTA and CDR2 as FQGNSA.

This clone was seen only once. V gene TRBV6-6 combines with J gene TRBJ2-7; no reliable D call. Germline values: CDR1 MNHNY, CDR2 SVGAGI (reference sequence). The CDR3 runs to 16 residues. The V end was cut by 4 bases, the J end by 0 bases, with 16 bases between. The CDR3 region has the DNA TGTGCCAGCAGTTTTCCATCGACGGAAAGCTCCTACGAGCAGTACTTC. Its translation: CASSFPSTESSYEQYF.

This clone has only a few counts. V gene TRBV5-4 combines with J gene TRBJ2-7, with D perhaps being TRBD1 or TRBD2 (5 bases each). Trimming shortened V by 4 bases and J by 0 bases, and 20 bases separated the two germline ends. Germline values: CDR1 SGHNT, CDR2 YYREEE (reference sequence). CDR3 length equals 17 residues. The DNA for the CDR3 is TGTGCCAGCAGCGGAAGACTCCGGGACCCGAGCTCCTACGAGCAGTACTTC. Protein product: CASSGRLRDPSSYEQYF.

This rearrangement joins TRBV19 to TRBJ1-2; D gene uncertain. The CDR3 covers 12 residues. The germline V and J ends were trimmed by 7 bases and 3 bases, with 9 bases remaining between them. Looked up from germline, CDR1 is LNHDA and CDR2 is SQIVND (reference sequence). CDR3 sequence: CASNQEYYGYTF. The CDR3 nucleotides read TGTGCCAGTAATCAGGAATACTATGGCTACACCTTC.

V and J are TRBV30 and TRBJ2-1; D tentatively fits TRBD1 or TRBD2 (6 bases each). V lost 4 bases, J lost 9 bases, and 10 bases lay in between. Germline V CDR1 and CDR2: GTSNPN, SVGIG (reference sequence). This CDR3 spans 11 amino acids. The CDR3 DNA reads as TGTGCCTGGACTCGGGGGCTTGAGCAGTTCTTC. This translates into CAWTRGLEQFF.

This clone was observed a few times. The rearrangement uses TRBV7-2 and TRBJ1-5, with 7 positions matching TRBD1. Germline V gene data show CDR1 as SGHTA and CDR2 as FQGNSA. The CDR3 is 13 amino acids. Unmatched junction bases numbered 3, after V lost 7 bases and J lost 3 bases. The CDR3 spells CASNGQANQPQHF. In DNA form, the CDR3 reads TGTGCCAGCAACGGACAGGCCAATCAGCCCCAGCATTTT. Together with reference TRBV7-2 and TRBJ1-5, the CDR3 gives the full variable domain: GAGVSQSPSNKVTEKGKDVELRCDPISGHTALYWYRQSLGQGLEFLIYFQGNSAPDKSGLPSDRFSAERTGGSVSTLTIQRTQQEDSAVYLCASNGQANQPQHFGDGTRLSIL.

CDR3 DNA sequence: TGTGCCTGGAGTACGGGACAGGGGCCATATGGACTGTTTTTT. Amino acid sequence: CAWSTGQGPYGLFF. This chain uses TRBV30 with TRBJ1-4, with 10 positions matching TRBD1. The germline V gene encodes CDR1 GTSNPN and CDR2 SVGIG (reference sequence). The length of the CDR3 is 14 residues. The ends lost 2 bases at V and 13 bases at J; junction bases unmatched: 10.

A single count supports this clone. The rearrangement uses TRBV9 and TRBJ2-5, with TRBD1 matching 8 bases. Unmatched junction bases numbered 4, after V lost 0 bases and J lost 3 bases. The CDR3 contains 15 residues. Looked up from germline, CDR1 is SGDLS and CDR2 is YYNGEE. CDR3 region: CASSVGPTGEETQYF. CDR3 nucleotide sequence: TGTGCCAGCAGCGTAGGGCCGACAGGGGAAGAGACCCAGTACTTC.